This T cell receptor beta chain emerged from a study of T cell repertoires in cytomegalovirus infection. Overall study context: HLA-C-restricted CMV epitopes, recently identified, and well-studied HLA-B-restricted ones were used by the study. It can be stated that public TCR beta signatures indicated CMV infection as well as a matching HLA type. Study-wide points: In two of eight donors, the top clonotype was HLA-C-restricted CMV-specific. Individuals carrying CMV plus the relevant HLA were identified by cumulative frequency of public TCR beta families.

The CDR3 consists of 15 residues. From germline, CDR1 is SGHVS and CDR2 FNYEAQ. Each CDR3 protein gets one entry after TCRdb re-called the reads with MiXCR. The sample includes about 770,000 distinct CDR3 sequences, 29% of them seen just once. Regarding this clonotype: Its antigen remains unknown. The junction departs from the called germline gene at one end, perhaps through a read error.

This TCR came from a human donor in good health (CMV status not recorded). Some clones in this sample may be carry-over from other donors' samples. The gene calls are TRBV7-6 and TRBJ2-2; D is possibly TRBD1 (5 bases). The sample in question was cultured CD8+ T cells from PBMCs, obtained from culture after CMV antigen stimulation. The chain's CDR3 is CASSTAWGRTGELFF. The CDR3 nucleotides are TGTGCTAGCAGCACTGCATGGGGCCGGACCGGGGAGCTGTTTTTT.